Listed below are T cell receptor beta chains from one sample, sequenced in a study of cytomegalovirus exposure and HLA in healthy donors. Assay used: immunoSEQ multiplex PCR; TCRdb lists only in-frame clones, some missing. This sample has under 150,000 clones, with 79% found just once. The sequenced sample consisted of PBMCs. The receptors were sampled from a female donor in good health and CMV-seronegative. The CDR3 runs from the conserved cysteine through the conserved F or W. D genes are given only for firm matches. Expanded clones are given a class, and other clones once, few, many or no size at all.

TRBV7-2,.,.,TRBJ1-2,16,TGTGCCAGCAGCCCATACCCGACAGGCCCGCTCTATGGCTACACCTTC,CASSPYPTGPLYGYTF
TRBV10-2,TRBD2,.,TRBJ2-7,16,TGCGCCAGCAGTGGGCCCGGGACTAGCGGGATCTACGAGCAGTACTTC,CASSGPGTSGIYEQYF
TRBV7-9,.,.,TRBJ2-5,15,TGTGCCAGCAGCTTAGGAGGCAGGGTAGAAGAGACCCAGTACTTC,CASSLGGRVEETQYF
TRBV5-6,TRBD2,.,TRBJ2-2,17,TGTGCCAGCAGCCCTATAGGGCGGGGGGACAACACCGGGGAGCTGTTTTTT,CASSPIGRGDNTGELFF
TRBV19,TRBD1,once,TRBJ1-5,19,TGTGCCAGTAGTATGGAGGGGGCCCATCCGGAATATAGCAATCAGCCCCAGCATTTT,CASSMEGAHPEYSNQPQHF
TRBV28,TRBD1,.,TRBJ1-4,15,TGTGCCAGCAGTGCTCCGGGACAGGGAAATGAAAAACTGTTTTTT,CASSAPGQGNEKLFF
TRBV7-3,.,few,TRBJ1-2,13,TGTGCCAGCAGTGATCAGGGAGGGAATGGCTACACCTTC,CASSDQGGNGYTF
TRBV5-1,.,.,TRBJ1-1,17,TGCGCCAGCAGCTTGCCCACAGGGATGAGGACGAACACTGAAGCTTTCTTT,CASSLPTGMRTNTEAFF
TRBV6-5,.,.,TRBJ2-7,14,TGTGCCAGCAGTCCTCTGGGCAGATCCTACGAGCAGTACTTC,CASSPLGRSYEQYF
TRBV4-1,TRBD1,.,TRBJ1-1,14,TGCGCCAGCAGCGTAAGACAGGGTGGCACTGAAGCTTTCTTT,CASSVRQGGTEAFF
TRBV5-1,.,.,TRBJ2-5,13,TGCGCCAGCAGCTTGCAAGCGGAAGAGACCCAGTACTTC,CASSLQAEETQYF
TRBV6-1,TRBD2,.,TRBJ2-3,14,TGTGCCACCCTAACCAGCGGGGGCACAGATACGCAGTGTTTT,CATLTSGGTDTQCF
TRBV30,.,.,TRBJ2-1,13,TGTGCCTACGCTCGGGGCTCCTACAATGAGCAGTTCTTC,CAYARGSYNEQFF
TRBV28,TRBD2,.,TRBJ2-1,15,TGTGCCAGCAGCTTACTAGCGGGAGGGCTAAATGAGCAGTTCTTC,CASSLLAGGLNEQFF
TRBV19,TRBD1,.,TRBJ1-1,12,TGTGCCAGTGAGGGGGCCTACACTGAAGCTTTCTTT,CASEGAYTEAFF
TRBV6-5,TRBD2,.,TRBJ2-7,15,TGTGCCAGCAGCCCCTCTAGCGGGTATACCTACGAGCAGTACTTC,CASSPSSGYTYEQYF
TRBV25-1,.,.,TRBJ1-1,15,TGTGCCAGCAGTGATGGGAGGGGGGCGAACACTGAAGCTTTCTTT,CASSDGRGANTEAFF
TRBV11-3,.,.,TRBJ1-6,13,TGTGCCAGCAGCTCCCGCTATAATTCACCCCTCCACTTT,CASSSRYNSPLHF
TRBV2,.,.,TRBJ1-6,15,TGTGCCAGCAGTGGGGAGAGCTCCTATAATTCACCCCTCCACTTT,CASSGESSYNSPLHF
TRBV6-5,.,.,TRBJ1-2,14,TGTGCCAGCAGTTACACCAACGAGGGAGATGGCTACACCTTC,CASSYTNEGDGYTF
TRBV29-1,TRBD1,.,TRBJ1-1,13,TGCAGCATACGACAGGGGTGGGACACTGAAGCTTTCTTT,CSIRQGWDTEAFF
TRBV5-1,.,.,TRBJ1-1,14,TGCGCCAGCAGCGGGGGGACGTTGAACACTGAAGCTTTCTTT,CASSGGTLNTEAFF
TRBV4-3,.,.,TRBJ2-5,17,TGCGCCAGCAGCCCCGAGCCGACGGGGATGGGGTCAGAGACCCAGTACTTC,CASSPEPTGMGSETQYF
TRBV6-6,TRBD1,.,TRBJ2-7,13,TGTGCCAGCAGTGGGACAGGGAAATACGAGCAGTACTTC,CASSGTGKYEQYF
TRBV5-1,TRBD1,.,TRBJ2-1,15,TGCGCCAGCAGCTTTAGGGGGCGAAATCTCAATGAGCAGTTCTTC,CASSFRGRNLNEQFF
TRBV9,TRBD1,.,TRBJ1-5,15,TGTGCCAGCAGCGTAACAGGGGCCAGCAATCAGCCCCAGCATTTT,CASSVTGASNQPQHF
TRBV11-2,TRBD1,.,TRBJ2-7,13,TGTGCCAGCAGCCCAGACAGGGGTTACGAGCAGTACTTC,CASSPDRGYEQYF
TRBV5-1,.,.,TRBJ1-6,15,TGCGCCAGCAGCTTGGTAGGAGACTCTGATTCACCCCTCCACTTT,CASSLVGDSDSPLHF
TRBV6-1,TRBD1,.,TRBJ2-6,18,TGTGCCAGCAGTGGAGGGGTGACAGGGTACTCTGGGGCCAACGTCCTGACTTTC,CASSGGVTGYSGANVLTF
TRBV4-1,.,.,TRBJ2-2,16,TGCGCCAGCAGCCGGTTGACAGGAATGAACACCGGGGAGCTGTTTTTT,CASSRLTGMNTGELFF
TRBV7-2,.,.,TRBJ2-7,14,TGTGCCAGCAGCTTAGGCCACACAGGGTACGAGCAGTACTTC,CASSLGHTGYEQYF
TRBV14,.,.,TRBJ1-6,14,TGTGCCAGCAGCCAAGGCCAGGTCCTTTCACCCCTCCACTTT,CASSQGQVLSPLHF